This TCR beta chain is from a study of cytomegalovirus exposure and HLA in healthy donors. General study findings and limits: The authors enumerated over 150 TCR beta chains as linked to cytomegalovirus.

Only in-frame clones appear in the TCRdb table, and some are missing; sequencing was by immunoSEQ multiplex PCR. The table lists about 170,000 clones, under 90% of them singletons. Of note for this clone: Its antigen is not known.

Trimming removed 5 bases from V and 2 bases from J; junction bases left unmatched: 3. Per germline, CDR1 MNHNS and CDR2 SASEGT. This CDR3 spans 14 amino acids. The source is a man aged 18 to 30 in good health and CMV-seropositive. The V and J genes are TRBV6-1 and TRBJ2-7, with TRBD2 matching 10 bases. Sequenced sample: PBMCs. Written as DNA, the CDR3 is TGTGCCAGCAGTACTAGCGGGGAGACCTACGAGCAGTACTTC. This gives the protein CASSTSGETYEQYF.